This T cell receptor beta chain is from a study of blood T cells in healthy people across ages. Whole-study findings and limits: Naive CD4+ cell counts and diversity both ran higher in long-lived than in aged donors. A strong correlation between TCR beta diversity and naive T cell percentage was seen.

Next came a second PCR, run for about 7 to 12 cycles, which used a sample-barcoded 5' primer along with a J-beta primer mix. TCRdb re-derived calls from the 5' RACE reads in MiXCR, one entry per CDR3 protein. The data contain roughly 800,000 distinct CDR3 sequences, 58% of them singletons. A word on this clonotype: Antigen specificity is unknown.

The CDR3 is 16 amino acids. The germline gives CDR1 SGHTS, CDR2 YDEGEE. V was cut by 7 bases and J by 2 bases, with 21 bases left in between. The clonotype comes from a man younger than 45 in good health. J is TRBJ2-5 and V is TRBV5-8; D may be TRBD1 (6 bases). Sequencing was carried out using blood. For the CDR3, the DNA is TGTGCCAGCCAGCTATTTGCGTGGGGGCGACAAGAGACCCAGTACTTC. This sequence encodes CASQLFAWGRQETQYF.